One sample yielded the 27 T cell receptor beta chains listed below, sequenced in a study of identical twins. TCRdb analysed the 5' RACE reads with MiXCR anew, one entry per CDR3 protein. The table lists 450,000 to 650,000 distinct CDR3 sequences, roughly 15% of them singletons. This sample also belongs to another study, concerning yellow fever vaccine responses in identical twins.

Sequencing was performed on CD4+ T cells sorted from blood. The receptors come from a woman aged 18-30 years in good health.

This clonotype was counted a few times. The V gene is TRBV7-9, the J gene TRBJ2-7; 7 bases line up with TRBD2. The CDR3 extends over 17 amino acids. The germline CDR1 and CDR2 sequences are SEHNR and FQNEAQ (reference sequence). J gave up 0 bases and V 1 base, and 9 bases lay outside the gene matches. Here the CDR3 DNA reads TGTGCCAGCAGCTTAGGAGGGGCGGGAGAGGGCTCCTACGAGCAGTACTTC. It yields the protein CASSLGGAGEGSYEQYF. Supplemented by reference TRBV7-9 and TRBJ2-7, the full variable domain reads DTGVSQNPRHKITKRGQNVTFRCDPISEHNRLYWYRQTLGQGPEFLTYFQNEAQLEKSRLLSDRFSAERPKGSFSTLEIQRTEQGDSAMYLCASSLGGAGEGSYEQYFGPGTRLTVT.

This chain joins TRBV10-3 and TRBJ2-5, with D tentatively TRBD1 (5 bases). V was shortened by 5 bases and J by 3 bases, with 10 bases between the two germline ends. This CDR3 comprises 13 residues. CDR1 and CDR2 (germline): ENHRY, SYGVKD. DNA of the CDR3: TGTGCCATCAGTTTGGGCAGGGAAGAGACCCAGTACTTC. This sequence encodes CAISLGREETQYF.

The rearrangement uses TRBV28 and TRBJ2-1; 9 bases are shared with TRBD2. The CDR3 has 14 residues. CDR1 MDHEN and CDR2 SYDVKM come from the germline V gene. J lost 9 bases, V lost 6 bases, and 9 bases had no gene match. The CDR3 DNA sequence: TGTGCCAGCAGACTAGCGGGCTCCGTCGGTGAGCAGTTCTTC. Translation: CASRLAGSVGEQFF.

V and J are TRBV20-1 and TRBJ2-1; no clear D. V was clipped by 6 bases and J by 4 bases, with 10 bases between them. The CDR3 sequence is 12 residues long. Germline lookup yields CDR1 DFQATT and CDR2 SNEGSKA (reference sequence). The CDR3 sequence: CSATPNYNEQFF. In DNA form, the CDR3 reads TGCAGTGCCACACCAAATTACAATGAGCAGTTCTTC.

The rearrangement uses TRBV2 and TRBJ1-3; D call uncertain. The CDR3 spans 15 residues. CDR1 is SNHLY and CDR2 is FYNNEI in the germline V gene. Trimming stripped 5 bases from V and 2 bases from J, with 13 bases between. The CDR3 reads CASSTDTLPGNTIYF. CDR3 DNA sequence: TGTGCCAGCAGTACAGACACTCTCCCTGGAAACACCATATATTTT.

Only a few counts were recorded for this clonotype. The rearrangement joins TRBV5-1 to TRBJ1-2; 7 bases fit TRBD1. CDR3 length: 16 amino acids. Trimming at V came to 1 base and at J to 0 bases, leaving 6 bases not matched to a gene. The V gene's germline CDR1 is SGHRS and CDR2 YFSETQ. CDR3 bases: TGCGCCAGCAGCTTGTCGGGACAGATAGCTAACTATGGCTACACCTTC. Residues: CASSLSGQIANYGYTF.

This clonotype has only a few counts. The rearrangement links TRBV5-1 to TRBJ1-6, with D unresolved. This CDR3 spans 15 amino acids. The germline V gene has CDR1 SGHRS and CDR2 YFSETQ. Trimming shortened V by 7 bases and J by 6 bases, and 17 bases separated the two germline ends. CDR3 residues: CASREELIPNSPLHF. As DNA, the CDR3 is TGCGCCAGCCGAGAAGAGTTAATCCCTAATTCACCCCTCCACTTT.

This chain connects TRBV20-1 to TRBJ2-5, with 12 bases aligning to TRBD2. V dropped 3 bases and J dropped 1; count of bases not matched to a gene: 6. CDR1 is DFQATT and CDR2 is SNEGSKA in the germline V gene (reference sequence). CDR3 length: 16 amino acids. CDR3 coding DNA: TGCAGTGCTAGTCCGGGACTAGCGGGCTTCCAAGAGACCCAGTACTTC. Protein product: CSASPGLAGFQETQYF.

V usage is TRBV6-2 or TRBV6-3 and J usage is TRBJ2-6; D perhaps matches TRBD1 (5 bases). V lost 0 bases and J 0 bases, leaving 12 bases between the germline ends. Germline V gene sequence: CDR1 MNHEY, CDR2 SVGEGT. The CDR3 is 18 residues long. CDR3 coding DNA: TGTGCCAGCAGTTACTCTACAGGCCAACACTCTGGGGCCAACGTCCTGACTTTC. Translation gives CASSYSTGQHSGANVLTF.

This clonotype was counted a few times. The CDR3 is CASSLAPGGRQEQFF. The CDR3 DNA reads TGTGCCAGCAGCTTAGCCCCGGGGGGCCGTCAGGAGCAGTTCTTC. The chain couples TRBV5-6 to TRBJ2-1; tentatively, D is TRBD2 (7 bases). This CDR3 is 15 amino acids long. The V end lost 2 bases, the J end lost 10 bases, and 19 bases lay between the germline ends. Germline assignment: CDR1 SGHDT and CDR2 YYEEEE.

The chain recombines TRBV10-3 with TRBJ1-1; TRBD1 is a possible D gene (6 bases). CDR1 ENHRY and CDR2 SYGVKD come from the germline V gene. This CDR3 spans 15 amino acids. V was shortened by 6 bases and J by 0 bases, with 14 bases between the two germline ends. This CDR3 is CAISGKGGMNTEAFF. DNA of the CDR3: TGTGCCATCAGCGGTAAAGGGGGGATGAACACTGAAGCTTTCTTT.

In nucleotides, the CDR3 is TGTGCCAGCAGACCCAGCGGGGCGAAAGATACGCAGTATTTT. It is translated as CASRPSGAKDTQYF. J is TRBJ2-3 and V is TRBV6-1; 7 bases align to TRBD2. After removal of 6 bases from V and 5 bases from J, the junction contained 8 bases not matched to a gene. From germline, CDR1 is MNHNS and CDR2 SASEGT. CDR3 size: 14 residues.

In its sample, this clonotype was seen many times. For the CDR3, the DNA is TGTGCCAGCAGTTTAGGCCAGCCTGGCTACACCTTC. Translation: CASSLGQPGYTF. V usage is TRBV12-3 or TRBV12-4 and J usage is TRBJ1-2; D gene uncertain. V lost 1 base to trimming and J lost 7 bases, with 7 bases between them. The CDR3 contains 12 residues.

This clonotype was seen only a few times. This chain links TRBV29-1 with TRBJ2-5; D is undetermined. CDR3 length equals 13 residues. The germline V gene has CDR1 SQVTM and CDR2 ANQGSEA. V lost 7 bases and J lost 2, with 14 bases in between. The CDR3 DNA sequence: TGCAGCGCGCACTGGGGTCCGCAAGAGACCCAGTACTTC. Protein: CSAHWGPQETQYF.

Many counts were recorded for this clonotype. The rearrangement uses TRBV6-6 and TRBJ1-1; D gene unclear. CDR1 is MNHNY and CDR2 is SVGAGI in the germline V gene (reference sequence). The CDR3 runs 12 residues. Deletions cut 5 bases from V and 8 bases from J, with 12 bases between. In nucleotides, the CDR3 is TGTGCCAGCAGTCCCCAACAGCAGGAAGCTTTCTTT. Encoded protein: CASSPQQQEAFF.

The chain uses TRBV24-1 and TRBJ2-1, with TRBD2 identical over 7 bases. With V trimmed by 6 bases and J by 7 bases, 17 bases remained unmatched. There are 17 residues in the CDR3. The germline V gene has CDR1 KGHDR and CDR2 SFDVKD. The CDR3 DNA follows: TGTGCCACCAGTTCCCTCCTAGGGGAGCGGGAACGTAATGAGCAGTTCTTC. Its protein product is CATSSLLGERERNEQFF.

V usage is TRBV3-1 and J usage is TRBJ2-5; the match to TRBD1 covers 7 bases. CDR3 size: 14 residues. J lost 4 bases, V lost 4 bases, and 6 bases had no gene match. Germline V CDR1 and CDR2: LGHDT, YNNKEL (reference sequence). DNA for the CDR3: TGTGCCAGCAGCCTACCACAGGGGAGAGAGACCCAGTACTTC. Translation gives CASSLPQGRETQYF.

This clonotype showed up just a few times. The rearrangement uses TRBV24-1 and TRBJ2-1; D unclear. The CDR3 has 13 amino acids. CDR1 and CDR2 (germline): KGHDR, SFDVKD. The V gene lost 7 bases and the J gene lost 8 bases, with 14 bases spanning the gap. The CDR3, as DNA: TGTGCCACCAGCCCCGAGCTACGGGATGAGCAGTTCTTC. Its translation: CATSPELRDEQFF.

Only a few counts were recorded for this clonotype. The chain recombines TRBV11-2 with TRBJ2-7; D might be TRBD1 (5 bases). The CDR3 covers 13 residues. Germline loops: CDR1 SGHAT, CDR2 FQNNGV. The V end lost 4 bases, the J end lost 3 bases, and 10 bases lay between the germline ends. The CDR3 is CASSYRRGYEQYF. In nucleotides, the CDR3 is TGTGCCAGCAGCTACCGAAGGGGCTACGAGCAGTACTTC.

The chain joins TRBV7-9 to TRBJ2-4; a possible D gene is TRBD2 (5 bases). The germline V gene has CDR1 SEHNR and CDR2 FQNEAQ (reference sequence). This CDR3 comprises 15 residues. Deletions cut 5 bases from V and 4 bases from J, with 15 bases between. The CDR3 protein is CASSHRRSPKNIQYF. The CDR3 DNA sequence: TGTGCCAGCAGCCATAGGAGGTCTCCGAAAAACATTCAGTACTTC.

The V and J genes are TRBV11-1 and TRBJ2-5; D gene unclear. Deletions cut 5 bases from V and 4 bases from J, with 14 bases between. Germline V CDR1 and CDR2: SGHAT, FQDESV (reference sequence). The CDR3 is made up of 14 amino acids. The CDR3 loop reads CASSQVDGTETQYF. The CDR3 DNA reads as TGTGCCAGCAGCCAAGTCGACGGCACAGAGACCCAGTACTTC. The whole variable domain, filled in from reference TRBV11-1 and TRBJ2-5, reads EAEVAQSPRYKITEKSQAVAFWCDPISGHATLYWYRQILGQGPELLVQFQDESVVDDSQLPKDRFSAERLKGVDSTLKIQPAELGDSAMYLCASSQVDGTETQYFGPGTRLLVL.

The chain recombines TRBV5-1 with TRBJ2-7; tentatively, D is TRBD1 (5 bases). Per germline, CDR1 SGHRS and CDR2 YFSETQ. The V end was cut by 3 bases, the J end by 2 bases, with 12 bases between. The CDR3 has 14 amino acids. CDR3 sequence: CASSSGQLPYEQYV. The CDR3 nucleotides read TGCGCCAGCAGCTCCGGACAACTTCCCTACGAGCAGTACGTC.

The chain recombines TRBV5-1 with TRBJ2-7; D is unclear. This CDR3 spans 13 amino acids. The V gene's germline CDR1 is SGHRS and CDR2 YFSETQ. V was cut by 4 bases and J by 7 bases, with 15 bases left in between. This chain's CDR3 is CASSLGPRDEQYF. The CDR3 DNA is TGCGCCAGCAGCCTAGGCCCGAGAGATGAGCAGTACTTC.

This clonotype occurred a few times. The CDR3 region is CASSQGTGVGTEAFF. CDR3 nucleotide sequence: TGTGCCAGCAGCCAGGGAACAGGGGTTGGCACTGAAGCTTTCTTT. V gene TRBV3-1 combines with J gene TRBJ1-1; 7 bases match TRBD1. Looked up from germline, CDR1 is LGHDT and CDR2 is YNNKEL (reference sequence). The CDR3 runs to 15 residues. Trimming at V came to 3 bases and at J to 4 bases, leaving 8 bases not matched to a gene.

V gene TRBV19 combines with J gene TRBJ2-7; 7 nucleotides match TRBD1. V lost 3 bases and J lost 5; bases outside the gene matches: 10. Germline CDR1 is LNHDA and CDR2 is SQIVND (reference sequence). This CDR3 comprises 15 residues. This CDR3 is CASSISYRGRDEQYF. The CDR3 DNA is TGTGCCAGTAGTATCTCCTACAGGGGCAGGGACGAGCAGTACTTC.

The rearrangement joins TRBV12-3 or TRBV12-4 to TRBJ2-7, with D hard to call. The V and J ends lost 5 bases and 0 bases respectively, with 14 bases between them. This CDR3 comprises 15 residues. Written as DNA, the CDR3 is TGTGCCAGCAGTCCCCGCTACACGTCCTCCTACGAGCAGTACTTC. This sequence encodes CASSPRYTSSYEQYF.

The chain uses TRBV18 and TRBJ2-7; 10 bases map to TRBD2. The germline CDR1 and CDR2 sequences are KGHSH and LQKENI. The CDR3 spans 18 residues. The V gene end was trimmed by 1 base and the J gene end by 3 bases; junction bases not matched to a gene: 12. The CDR3 DNA reads as TGTGCCAGCTCACCACAAGCGGGAGGGCCTTTACGTAGCTACGAGCAGTACTTC. Translated, it gives CASSPQAGGPLRSYEQYF.